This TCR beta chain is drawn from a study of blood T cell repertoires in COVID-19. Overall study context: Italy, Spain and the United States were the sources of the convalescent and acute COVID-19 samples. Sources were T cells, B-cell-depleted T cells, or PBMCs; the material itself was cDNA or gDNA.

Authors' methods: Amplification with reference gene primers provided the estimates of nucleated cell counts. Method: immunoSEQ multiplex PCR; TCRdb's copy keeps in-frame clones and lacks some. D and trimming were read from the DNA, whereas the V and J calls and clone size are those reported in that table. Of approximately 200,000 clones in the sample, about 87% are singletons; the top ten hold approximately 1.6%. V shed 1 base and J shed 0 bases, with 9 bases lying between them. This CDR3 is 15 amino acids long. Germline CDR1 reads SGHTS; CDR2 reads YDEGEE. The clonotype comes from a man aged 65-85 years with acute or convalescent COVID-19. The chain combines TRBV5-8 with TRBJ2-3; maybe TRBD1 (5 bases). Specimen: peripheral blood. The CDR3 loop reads CASSLSDTSTDTQYF. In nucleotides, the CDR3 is TGTGCCAGCAGCTTGTCGGACACTAGCACAGATACGCAGTATTTT.